Below are 23 T cell receptor beta chains sequenced from a single sample in a study of blood T cell repertoires in COVID-19 (dated by TCRdb to 2018 to 2021). The library was built by means of the immunoSEQ multiplex PCR assay. TCRdb re-hosts the immuneACCESS table, in-frame sequences only. Its copies lack some clones; in the studies checked, an unresolved V gene accounts for under half of them, and the cause for the rest is not known. For this sample the table gives roughly 260,000 clones, of which more than 70% were detected only once. The leading ten clones occupy 11% of the sample. The material sequenced was peripheral blood. The receptors derive from a woman aged 25 to 39 with COVID-19, enrolled during active disease.

The chain joins TRBV28 to TRBJ2-7, with 7 positions matching TRBD1. This CDR3 contains 15 residues. CDR1 is MDHEN and CDR2 is SYDVKM in the germline V gene. After removal of 4 bases from V and 4 bases from J, the junction contained 10 bases not matched to a gene. CDR3 loop: CASSSDRVHRYEQYF. The DNA of the CDR3 is TGTGCCAGCAGTTCAGACAGGGTCCACCGTTACGAGCAGTACTTC.

This clone appeared once. This CDR3 reads CASGTPTGGDTEAFF. In DNA form, the CDR3 reads TGTGCCAGCGGAACGCCGACAGGGGGGGACACTGAAGCTTTCTTT. The V gene is TRBV2, the J gene TRBJ1-1; 9 nucleotides agree with TRBD1. The germline gives CDR1 SNHLY, CDR2 FYNNEI. The CDR3 length is 15 residues. The junction had 10 bases not matched to a gene; V was cut back by 8 bases and J by 3 bases.

The chain links TRBV19 to TRBJ2-7, with TRBD1 identical over 11 bases. The CDR3 sequence is 13 residues long. V lost 8 bases and J lost 7; bases outside the gene matches: 7. The germline gives CDR1 LNHDA, CDR2 SQIVND (reference sequence). The CDR3 bases are TGTGCCAGTCGAGGACAGGGGGCCGGAGAGCAGTACTTC. This translates into CASRGQGAGEQYF.

The chain links TRBV11-2 to TRBJ2-1, with 13 bases that match TRBD2. This CDR3 contains 16 residues. Losses at the gene ends were 4 bases for V and 7 bases for J; bases not matched to a gene: 7. The germline gives CDR1 SGHAT, CDR2 FQNNGV. The CDR3 spells CASSSRTSGRDNEQFF. CDR3 coding DNA: TGTGCCAGCAGCTCCCGGACTAGCGGGAGAGATAATGAGCAGTTCTTC.

The chain has TRBV7-2 and TRBJ1-6; possibly TRBD1 for D (6 bases). The germline gives CDR1 SGHTA, CDR2 FQGNSA. The CDR3 totals 15 residues. With 5 bases removed from V and 7 bases from J, the gap between germline ends came to 15 bases. CDR3 DNA: TGTGCCAGCAGCCCGTGGGACACCCTGAATTCACCCCTCCACTTT. Its protein is CASSPWDTLNSPLHF.

CDR3 DNA sequence: TGTGCCAGCACCCAAATCGGGCGGGGGGTTCTCTATGGCTACACCTTC. It yields the protein CASTQIGRGVLYGYTF. This sequence joins TRBV28 and TRBJ1-2; D may be TRBD1 (5 bases). Germline V gives CDR1 MDHEN, CDR2 SYDVKM. V was clipped by 7 bases and J by 4 bases, with 22 bases between them. This CDR3 is 16 amino acids long.

The chain carries TRBV2 and TRBJ1-1, with D uncertain. This CDR3 region has 14 residues. The V and J ends lost 4 bases and 0 bases respectively, with 9 bases between them. Germline assignment: CDR1 SNHLY and CDR2 FYNNEI. CDR3 nucleotides: TGTGCCAGCAGTGGGCTCACCTTGAACACTGAAGCTTTCTTT. Its translation is CASSGLTLNTEAFF.

The V gene is TRBV7-8, the J gene TRBJ2-7; a weak D match, TRBD2 (6 bases). V was shortened by 3 bases and J by 4 bases, with 13 bases between the two germline ends. The CDR3 spans 14 residues. Germline V CDR1 and CDR2: SGHVS, FQNEAQ. CDR3 nucleotide sequence: TGTGCCAGCAGCTTGCGGGACTTGGTTTACGAGCAGTACTTC. This translates into CASSLRDLVYEQYF.

This clone appeared once. The CDR3 reads CASSQPGGTGDYEQYF. DNA of the CDR3: TGCGCCAGCAGCCAACCTGGTGGGACAGGGGACTACGAGCAGTACTTC. The chain carries TRBV4-1 and TRBJ2-7, with 10 bases fitting TRBD1. CDR3 length: 16 amino acids. CDR1 and CDR2 from the germline V gene are MGHRA and YSYEKL. J lost 3 bases, V lost 2 bases, and 7 bases had no gene match.

This clone was seen a single time. The CDR3 DNA is TGTGCCAGCAGTTGGACAGGGAACACTGAAGCTTTCTTT. Its protein is CASSWTGNTEAFF. V usage is TRBV28 and J usage is TRBJ1-1, with 7 positions matching TRBD1. Germline V gene lookup returns CDR1 MDHEN and CDR2 SYDVKM. With 4 bases clipped from V and 1 base from J, the junction kept 0 bases outside the gene matches. The CDR3 runs to 13 residues.

The chain links TRBV11-2 to TRBJ2-7; 9 nucleotides align to TRBD2. Germline V gene data show CDR1 as SGHAT and CDR2 as FQNNGV. V shed 5 bases and J 7 bases; nucleotides not matched to a gene: 9. The CDR3 covers 14 residues. For the CDR3, the DNA is TGTGCCAGCAGCCGCGCTAGCGGGATGAGTGAGCAGTACTTC. Translation: CASSRASGMSEQYF.

The chain is built from TRBV5-1 and TRBJ2-5, with 14 bases lining up with TRBD2. The junction had 6 bases not matched to a gene; V was cut back by 3 bases and J by 5 bases. From germline, CDR1 is SGHRS and CDR2 YFSETQ. This CDR3 has 16 amino acids. CDR3 residues: CASSWTSGRLGETQYF. CDR3 DNA: TGCGCCAGCAGCTGGACTAGCGGGAGGCTTGGGGAGACCCAGTACTTC.

The chain links TRBV6-2 or TRBV6-3 to TRBJ1-4; D gene ambiguous. Germline CDR1 reads MNHEY; CDR2 reads SVGEGT. This CDR3 contains 12 residues. Trimming stripped 4 bases from V and 5 bases from J, with 5 bases between. The CDR3 DNA follows: TGTGCCAGCAGTTTCCCAAATGAAAAACTGTTTTTT. As protein: CASSFPNEKLFF.

The CDR3: CASSQGTSGTYEQFF. CDR3 coding DNA: TGCGCCAGCAGCCAAGGGACTAGCGGGACCTATGAGCAGTTCTTC. The rearrangement joins TRBV4-3 to TRBJ2-1; TRBD2 agrees at 12 bases. The CDR3 runs to 15 residues. After removal of 1 base from V and 8 bases from J, the junction contained 3 bases not matched to a gene. CDR1 and CDR2 from the germline V gene are LGHNA and YSLEER.

This clone has just a few counts. V is TRBV28 and J is TRBJ1-2; no clear D. The V and J ends lost 1 base and 2 bases respectively, with 8 bases between them. CDR1 is MDHEN and CDR2 is SYDVKM in the germline V gene. CDR3 length: 14 amino acids. The CDR3 region is CASSLYQLNYGYTF. CDR3 DNA: TGTGCCAGCAGTTTATACCAACTCAACTATGGCTACACCTTC.

The chain combines TRBV7-2 with TRBJ1-2, with TRBD1 matching 9 bases. The germline gives CDR1 SGHTA, CDR2 FQGNSA. Trimming took 4 bases from V and 7 from J; bases not matched to a gene: 7. The CDR3 loop spans 14 amino acids. The CDR3 sequence: CASSSRDRDSGYTF. The CDR3 DNA reads as TGTGCCAGCAGCTCCCGGGACAGGGATAGTGGCTACACCTTC.

Only a few counts were recorded for this clone. The J gene is TRBJ1-4, the V gene TRBV30; D uncertain. The CDR3 consists of 12 residues. The germline V and J ends were trimmed by 6 bases and 7 bases, with 12 bases remaining between them. CDR1 GTSNPN and CDR2 SVGIG come from the germline V gene (reference sequence). The DNA for the CDR3 is TGTGCCTGCCATCTAGCAGGTGAAAAACTGTTTTTT. Amino acids: CACHLAGEKLFF.

The chain combines TRBV5-5 with TRBJ1-1; D not resolved. Trimming left V 4 bases short and J 3 bases short, with 10 bases between. The germline V gene has CDR1 SGHKS and CDR2 YYEKEE (reference sequence). The CDR3 consists of 13 residues. The CDR3 reads CASSHPQDTEAFF. In DNA form, the CDR3 reads TGTGCCAGCAGCCACCCCCAGGACACTGAAGCTTTCTTT.

The chain links TRBV10-2 to TRBJ2-7, with a tentative D call TRBD1 (6 bases). Trimming shortened V by 5 bases and J by 1 base, and 6 bases separated the two germline ends. Germline V gives CDR1 WSHSY, CDR2 SAAADI. The CDR3 consists of 12 residues. CDR3 in DNA: TGCGCCAGCAGTCAGGGGTCCTACGAGCAGTACTTC. This codes for CASSQGSYEQYF.

The chain combines TRBV7-9 with TRBJ2-2; possible D gene TRBD1, 5 bases. V gave up 11 bases and J gave up 5 bases, with 18 bases separating them. This CDR3 contains 14 residues. Germline V gene sequence: CDR1 SEHNR, CDR2 FQNEAQ (reference sequence). The CDR3 DNA reads TGTGCCGCGCAACCCTGGCAGGGAACCGGGGAGCTGTTTTTT. This gives the protein CAAQPWQGTGELFF.

V and J are TRBV29-1 and TRBJ2-5; D gene ambiguous. The length of the CDR3 is 11 residues. Trimming shortened V by 7 bases and J by 7 bases, and 13 bases separated the two germline ends. Germline assignment: CDR1 SQVTM and CDR2 ANQGSEA. The chain's CDR3 is CSASVRGTQYF. The CDR3 DNA reads TGCAGCGCCAGTGTTCGAGGGACCCAGTACTTC.

The V and J genes are TRBV18 and TRBJ2-7; 9 nucleotides line up with TRBD1. The CDR3 has 15 amino acids. With V trimmed by 0 bases and J by 4 bases, 4 bases remained unmatched. In germline, CDR1 is KGHSH, CDR2 LQKENI. CDR3 protein: CASSPPGTGRYEQYF. CDR3 coding DNA: TGTGCCAGCTCACCACCGGGGACAGGGCGGTACGAGCAGTACTTC.

The chain uses TRBV7-9 and TRBJ2-1; the D gene is possibly TRBD2 (5 bases). Germline values: CDR1 SEHNR, CDR2 FQNEAQ (reference sequence). This CDR3 spans 12 amino acids. Trimming took 11 bases from V and 7 from J, leaving 15 bases between them. CDR3: CAGGLSGNEQFF. The CDR3 DNA follows: TGTGCCGGCGGGCTATCGGGGAATGAGCAGTTCTTC.